This T cell receptor (beta chain) was recovered during a study of human T cells and chemical hapten exposure. At the level of the study: Among samples, TCR yields varied mainly because of small differences in pooled library volume.

As originally analysed: A per-sample median of about 95,000 TCRs was observed, with counts ranging from about 20,000 to 690,600. TCRdb processed the RACE reads anew with MiXCR; each CDR3 protein has one entry. V and J calls and clone size were set by TCRdb, not the authors. The table has about 260,000 distinct CDR3 sequences, approximately 8.6% seen once. Time point meaning: pre-sensitization, week 0. The sample's treatment: therapeutic diphenylcyclopropenone sensitization with weekly scalp DPC. Unmatched junction bases numbered 8, after V lost 5 bases and J lost 3 bases. The germline CDR1 and CDR2 sequences are PRHDT and FYEKMQ (reference sequence). The CDR3 consists of 15 residues.

The input for sequencing was whole blood, taken in connection with sensitization to the hapten diphenylcyclopropenone (DPC). The origin of this receptor is a woman in her thirties or forties with alopecia areata. Some clones in this sample may be carry-over from other donors' samples. The chain couples TRBV13 to TRBJ2-3, with 7 nucleotides matching TRBD1. CDR3 nucleotide sequence: TGTGCCAGCAGCCCCCTAAGGGGGCCAACAGATACGCAGTATTTT. Amino acids: CASSPLRGPTDTQYF. The variable domain in full, completed from reference TRBV13 and TRBJ2-3, reads AAGVIQSPRHLIKEKRETATLKCYPIPRHDTVYWYQQGPGQDPQFLISFYEKMQSDKGSIPDRFSAQQFSDYHSELNMSSLELGDSALYFCASSPLRGPTDTQYFGPGTRLTVL.